This T cell receptor (beta chain) was documented in a study of molecular identifiers for immune sequencing clone quantification. Whole-study results and caveats: Sizes of clones that are highly expanded could be underestimated (if identical TCR molecules share a barcode).

Methods described previously, with TCR primers listed, were used for bulk TCR libraries. TCRdb independently ran MiXCR on the PCR reads; one entry per CDR3 protein. The profile shows 300,000 to 350,000 distinct CDR3 sequences, about a fifth of them singletons. Construction of naive CD8 libraries employed 20,000 to 1,000,000 sorted cells together with 10%, 30% or 50% RNA. Sorting recovered naive CD8 T cells on a CD8+CD4-CCR7+CD45RA+ profile. This CDR3 comprises 15 residues. About this clonotype itself: The target antigen is unknown. A much bigger clone sits one base away, suggesting this may be a read error.

V and J are TRBV12-3 or TRBV12-4 and TRBJ2-3; D ambiguous. The DNA end is more similar to TRBJ1-5, so the J call may be wrong. The TCR comes from a human donor in good health. Some libraries in this study had Jurkat cell RNA spiked in. What was sequenced was naive CD8+ T cells from blood, with Jurkat cell RNA spiked in. The sample's subset: FACS-sorted CD8+CD4-CCR7+CD45RA+ naive T cells. This CDR3 reads CASSFSGSYTDTQHF. CDR3 DNA: TGTGCCAGCAGCTTTAGCGGGAGCTACACAGATACGCAGCATTTT.